This T cell receptor beta chain emerged from a study of blood T cell repertoires in COVID-19. Study at large: The samples span acute and convalescent COVID-19 from the United States, Italy and Spain. Nucleic acid was either cDNA or gDNA, and it came from T cells, B-cell-depleted T cells, or PBMCs.

Under the authors' procedure: Cell counts per sample came from amplifying reference gene primers. Sequencing was performed with immunoSEQ multiplex PCR; in TCRdb, only in-frame clones are kept and a portion is missing. V, J and clone size reflect that table, while D and trimming were determined from the DNA. Of 110,000 or so clones listed, approximately 86% are singletons. With 1 base clipped from V and 2 bases from J, the junction kept 5 bases outside the gene matches. Germline loops: CDR1 PRHDT, CDR2 FYEKMQ (reference sequence). The length of the CDR3 is 16 residues. J is TRBJ2-3 and V is TRBV13; 8 bases are shared with TRBD2. The specimen was peripheral blood. This clonotype was sampled from a human donor in a cohort sampled during active COVID-19. In nucleotides, the CDR3 is TGTGCCAGCAGCTTAGTGGGCGGGGGGACCACAGATACGCAGTATTTT. Translating gives CASSLVGGGTTDTQYF.